This TCR beta chain was sequenced for a study of CD8 T cells in ankylosing spondylitis. About this clonotype: As yet, its antigen is unknown.

The germline V gene has CDR1 WNHNN and CDR2 SYGVQD (reference sequence). Trimming removed 2 bases at V and 2 bases at J, with 13 bases between. This CDR3 comprises 15 residues. Study-wide findings and caveats: Reportedly, disease-linked clones are significantly enriched in ankylosing spondylitis patients' matched synovial fluid. Ankylosing spondylitis blood appeared to carry a characteristic TCR beta motif of seven to nine highly homologous variants. Earlier reports found some motif variants in synovial fluid and blood in reactive arthritis.

Quantitative 5'-RACE with molecular barcodes produced the TCR beta libraries. TCRdb reprocessed the 5' RACE reads via MiXCR and lists one record per CDR3 protein. The data show about 240,000 distinct CDR3 sequences, approximately 11% seen once. V gene TRBV10-1 combines with J gene TRBJ2-7; tentatively, D is TRBD1 (5 bases). This sequence originates from a male donor with ankylosing spondylitis or in good health (not recorded which). Sequencing was done on a sample of blood, either unsorted or a sorted T cell fraction (not recorded which). In DNA, the CDR3 is TGCGCCAGCAGTGAGAAGGGCAGGGTCCCCTACGAGCAGTACTTC. This gives the protein CASSEKGRVPYEQYF.